This TCR beta chain comes out of a study of cytomegalovirus exposure and HLA in healthy donors. Study-wide findings and caveats: A later look showed TCR association rates differing by HLA locus, highest for DRB1 and lowest for HLA-C.

Trimming took 5 bases from V and 8 from J; bases not matched to a gene: 13. CDR3 size: 15 residues. From germline, CDR1 is SGHTA and CDR2 FQGNSA. PCR involved 60 Vbeta and 13 Jbeta primers. Using immunoSEQ multiplex PCR, the repertoire was profiled, and TCRdb retains in-frame clones only, with some absent. The sample contains some 200,000 clones, about 70% of which appear only once. Notes on this clone: The antigen is not known.

This sequence originates from a man in his forties in good health and CMV-seropositive. The sequenced sample consisted of PBMCs. V and J are TRBV7-2 and TRBJ1-2; TRBD1 matches at 8 bases. The CDR3 loop is CASSGSGTGGGGYTF. The CDR3 region has the DNA TGTGCCAGCAGCGGATCCGGGACAGGTGGTGGAGGCTACACCTTC.